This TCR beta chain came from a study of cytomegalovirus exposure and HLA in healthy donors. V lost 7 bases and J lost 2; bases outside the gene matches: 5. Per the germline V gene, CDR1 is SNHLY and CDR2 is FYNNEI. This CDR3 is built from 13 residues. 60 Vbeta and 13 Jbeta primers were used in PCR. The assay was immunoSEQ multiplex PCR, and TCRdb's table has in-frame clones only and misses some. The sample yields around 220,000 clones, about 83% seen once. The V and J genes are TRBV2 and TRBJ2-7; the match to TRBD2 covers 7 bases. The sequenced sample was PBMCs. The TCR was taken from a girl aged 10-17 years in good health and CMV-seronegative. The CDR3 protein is CASTPGTTYEQYF. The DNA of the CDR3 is TGTGCCAGCACTCCAGGGACTACCTACGAGCAGTACTTC.